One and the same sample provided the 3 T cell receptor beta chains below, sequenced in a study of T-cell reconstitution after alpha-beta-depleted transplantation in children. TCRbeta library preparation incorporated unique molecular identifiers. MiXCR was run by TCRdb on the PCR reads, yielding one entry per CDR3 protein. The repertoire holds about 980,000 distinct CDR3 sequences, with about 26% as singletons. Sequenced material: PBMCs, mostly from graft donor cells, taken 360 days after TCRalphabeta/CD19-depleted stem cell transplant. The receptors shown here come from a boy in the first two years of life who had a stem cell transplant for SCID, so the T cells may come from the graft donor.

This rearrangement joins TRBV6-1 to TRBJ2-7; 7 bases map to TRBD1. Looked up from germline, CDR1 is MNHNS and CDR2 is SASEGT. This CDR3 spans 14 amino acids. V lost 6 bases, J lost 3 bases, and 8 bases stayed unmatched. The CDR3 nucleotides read TGTGCCAGCAGCGACAGGGCGAATATCTACGAGCAGTACTTC. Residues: CASSDRANIYEQYF.

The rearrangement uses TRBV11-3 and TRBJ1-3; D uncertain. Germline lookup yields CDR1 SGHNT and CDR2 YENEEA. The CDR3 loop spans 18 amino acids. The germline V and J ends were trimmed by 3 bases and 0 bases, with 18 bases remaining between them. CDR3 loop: CASSFPSVLLSSGNTIYF. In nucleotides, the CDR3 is TGTGCCAGCAGCTTCCCCTCGGTTCTGCTGAGCTCTGGAAACACCATATATTTT.

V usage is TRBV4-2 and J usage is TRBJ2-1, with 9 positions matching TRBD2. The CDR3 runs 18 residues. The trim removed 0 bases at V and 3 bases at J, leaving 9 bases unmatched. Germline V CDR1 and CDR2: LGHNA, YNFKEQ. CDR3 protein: CASSQDNMAGGLYNEQFF. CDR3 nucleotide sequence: TGTGCCAGCAGCCAAGATAACATGGCGGGGGGGCTCTACAATGAGCAGTTCTTC.